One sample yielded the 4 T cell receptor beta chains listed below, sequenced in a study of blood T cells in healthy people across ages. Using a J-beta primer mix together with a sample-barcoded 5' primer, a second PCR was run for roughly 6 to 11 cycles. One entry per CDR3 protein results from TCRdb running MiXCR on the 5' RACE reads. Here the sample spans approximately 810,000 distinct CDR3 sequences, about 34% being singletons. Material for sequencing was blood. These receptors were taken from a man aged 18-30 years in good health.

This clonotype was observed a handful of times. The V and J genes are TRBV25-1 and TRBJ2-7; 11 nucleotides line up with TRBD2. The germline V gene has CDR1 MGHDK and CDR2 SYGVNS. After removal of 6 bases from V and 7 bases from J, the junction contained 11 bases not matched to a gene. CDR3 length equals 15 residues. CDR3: CASSAGTSGYNEQYF. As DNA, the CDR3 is TGTGCCAGCAGCGCAGGGACTAGCGGCTACAATGAGCAGTACTTC.

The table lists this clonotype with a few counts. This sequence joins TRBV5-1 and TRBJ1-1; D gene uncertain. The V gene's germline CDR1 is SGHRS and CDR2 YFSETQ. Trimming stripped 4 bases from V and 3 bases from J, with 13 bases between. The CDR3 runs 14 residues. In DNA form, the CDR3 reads TGCGCCAGCAGCATAGGCCCGGGAGACACTGAAGCTTTCTTT. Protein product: CASSIGPGDTEAFF.

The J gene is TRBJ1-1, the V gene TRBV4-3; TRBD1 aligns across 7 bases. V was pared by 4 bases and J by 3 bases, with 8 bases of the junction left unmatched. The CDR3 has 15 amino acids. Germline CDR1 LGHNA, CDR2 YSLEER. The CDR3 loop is CASSPAEGAHTEAFF. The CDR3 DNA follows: TGCGCCAGCAGCCCCGCGGAGGGGGCACACACTGAAGCTTTCTTT.

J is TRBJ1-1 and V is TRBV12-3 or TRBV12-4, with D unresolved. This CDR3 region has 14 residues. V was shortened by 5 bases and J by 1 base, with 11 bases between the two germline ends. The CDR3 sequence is CASSKGQRNTEAFF. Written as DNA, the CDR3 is TGTGCCAGCAGTAAGGGCCAGAGGAACACTGAAGCTTTCTTT.